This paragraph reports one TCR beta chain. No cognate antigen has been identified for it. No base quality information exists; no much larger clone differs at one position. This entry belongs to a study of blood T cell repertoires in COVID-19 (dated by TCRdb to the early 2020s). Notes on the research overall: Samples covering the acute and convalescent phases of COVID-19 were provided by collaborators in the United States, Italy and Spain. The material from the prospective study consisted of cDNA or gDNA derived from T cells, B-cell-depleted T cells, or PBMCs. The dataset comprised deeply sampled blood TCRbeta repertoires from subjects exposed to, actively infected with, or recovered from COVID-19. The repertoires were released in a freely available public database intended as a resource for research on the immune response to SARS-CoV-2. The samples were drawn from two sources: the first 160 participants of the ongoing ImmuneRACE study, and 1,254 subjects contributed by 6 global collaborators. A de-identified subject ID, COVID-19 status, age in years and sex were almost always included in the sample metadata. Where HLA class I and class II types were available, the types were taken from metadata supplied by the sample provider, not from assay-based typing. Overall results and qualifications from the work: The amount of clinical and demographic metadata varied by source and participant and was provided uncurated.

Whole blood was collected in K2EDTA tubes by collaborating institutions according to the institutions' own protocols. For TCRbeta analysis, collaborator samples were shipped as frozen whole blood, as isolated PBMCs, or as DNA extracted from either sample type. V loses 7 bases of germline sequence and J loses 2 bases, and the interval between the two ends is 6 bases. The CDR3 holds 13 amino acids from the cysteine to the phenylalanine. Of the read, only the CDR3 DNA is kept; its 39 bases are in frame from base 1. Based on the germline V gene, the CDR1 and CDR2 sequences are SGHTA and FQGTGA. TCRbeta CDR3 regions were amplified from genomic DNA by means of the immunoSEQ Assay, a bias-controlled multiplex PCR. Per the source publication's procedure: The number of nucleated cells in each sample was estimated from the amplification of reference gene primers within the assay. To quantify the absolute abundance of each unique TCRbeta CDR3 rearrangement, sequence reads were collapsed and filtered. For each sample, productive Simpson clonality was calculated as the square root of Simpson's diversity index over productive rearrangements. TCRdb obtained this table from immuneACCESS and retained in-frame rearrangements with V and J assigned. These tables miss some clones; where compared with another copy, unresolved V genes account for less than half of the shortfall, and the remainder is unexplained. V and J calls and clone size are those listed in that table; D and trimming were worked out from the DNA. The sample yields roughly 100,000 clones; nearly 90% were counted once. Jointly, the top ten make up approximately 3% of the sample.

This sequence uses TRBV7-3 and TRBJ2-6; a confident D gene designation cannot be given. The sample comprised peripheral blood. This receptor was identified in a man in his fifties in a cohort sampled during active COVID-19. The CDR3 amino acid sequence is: CASTIAGANVLTF. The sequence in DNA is TGTGCCAGCACCATTGCTGGGGCCAACGTCCTGACTTTC.